This is a list of T cell receptor beta chains from one sample in a study of identical twins. TCRdb fed the 5' RACE reads into MiXCR, producing one record per CDR3 protein. The repertoire holds hundreds of thousands of distinct CDR3 sequences, with about 12% as singletons. These data also formed part of another study, on yellow fever vaccine responses in identical twins.

Input material: PBMCs. The source is a woman between 18 and 30 years old in good health. Both conserved end residues are part of each CDR3. The order of the fields is D gene, clone size, V gene, J gene, CDR3 protein, CDR3 DNA. D genes are given only for firm matches. Size values are once, few and many counts, or a class for expanded clones, and some rows have none.

.	.	TRBV4-2	TRBJ2-5	CASSQDVASRETQYF	TGTGCCAGCAGCCAAGATGTTGCTAGCAGAGAGACCCAGTACTTC
.	few	TRBV14	TRBJ2-1	CASSRGTNYNEQFF	TGTGCCAGCAGCCGGGGGACGAATTACAATGAGCAGTTCTTC
.	few	TRBV10-2	TRBJ2-3	CASSEGLKSYLGPDTQYF	TGCGCCAGCAGTGAGGGCCTGAAGAGTTACTTGGGCCCAGATACGCAGTATTTT
.	.	TRBV5-1	TRBJ2-7	CASSPGDYEQYF	TGCGCCAGCAGCCCGGGAGACTACGAGCAGTACTTC
.	.	TRBV3-1	TRBJ2-2	CASSQGFGGTRNTGELFF	TGTGCCAGCAGCCAAGGGTTCGGGGGGACAAGGAACACCGGGGAGCTGTTTTTT
TRBD1	.	TRBV2	TRBJ2-1	CASIKDRGIGNEQFF	TGTGCCAGCATCAAGGACAGGGGGATCGGCAATGAGCAGTTCTTC
.	few	TRBV7-8	TRBJ2-1	CASSFAGLYNEQFF	TGTGCCAGCAGCTTCGCAGGGCTCTACAATGAGCAGTTCTTC
.	.	TRBV4-2	TRBJ1-2	CASSQDGSGNYGYTF	TGTGCCAGCAGCCAAGATGGTTCAGGGAACTATGGCTACACCTTC
TRBD2	few	TRBV20-1	TRBJ2-7	CSASGLAGNSYEQYF	TGCAGTGCCAGCGGGCTAGCGGGAAATTCCTACGAGCAGTACTTC
.	.	TRBV24-1	TRBJ2-1	CATSDLAAQGDHNEQFF	TGTGCCACCAGTGATTTGGCCGCACAGGGAGACCACAATGAGCAGTTCTTC
TRBD1	few	TRBV20-1	TRBJ2-2	CSAWDRANTGELFF	TGCAGTGCTTGGGACAGGGCGAACACCGGGGAGCTGTTTTTT
.	.	TRBV20-1	TRBJ2-5	CSAPRILAKETQYF	TGCAGTGCCCCCCGGATACTAGCCAAAGAGACCCAGTACTTC
TRBD1	.	TRBV10-3	TRBJ2-7	CAISESGQGVNEQYF	TGTGCCATCAGTGAGTCGGGACAGGGTGTGAACGAGCAGTACTTC
.	.	TRBV7-9	TRBJ2-2	CASSYTGRRNTGELFF	TGTGCCAGCAGCTATACCGGGAGAAGGAACACCGGGGAGCTGTTTTTT
TRBD2	.	TRBV11-2	TRBJ2-7	CASSLRLAGGPHEQYF	TGTGCCAGCAGCTTGAGACTAGCGGGAGGGCCTCACGAGCAGTACTTC